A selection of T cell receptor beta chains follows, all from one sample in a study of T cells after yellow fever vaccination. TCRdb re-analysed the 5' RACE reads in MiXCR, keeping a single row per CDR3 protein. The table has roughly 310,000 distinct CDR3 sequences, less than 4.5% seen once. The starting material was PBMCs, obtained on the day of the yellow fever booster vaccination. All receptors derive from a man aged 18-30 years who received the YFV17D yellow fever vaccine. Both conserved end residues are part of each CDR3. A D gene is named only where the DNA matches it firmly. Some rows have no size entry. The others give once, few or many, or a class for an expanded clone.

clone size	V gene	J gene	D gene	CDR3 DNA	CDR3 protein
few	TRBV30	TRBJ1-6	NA	TGTGCCTGGACTGTACCCCTAATCCTTAATTCACCCCTCCACTTT	CAWTVPLILNSPLHF
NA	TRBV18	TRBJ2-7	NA	TGTGCCAGCTCACCAGCCAGGGTAACCTACGAGCAGTACTTC	CASSPARVTYEQYF
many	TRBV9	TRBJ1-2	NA	TGTGCCAGCAGCGTATCGGGTAGTGGCTACACCTTC	CASSVSGSGYTF
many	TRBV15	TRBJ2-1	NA	TGTGCCACCAGCAGAGGGTCAGAGGGCTACAATGAGCAGTTCTTC	CATSRGSEGYNEQFF
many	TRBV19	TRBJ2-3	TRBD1	TGTGCCAGTAGTATAGGTCCACAGGGGGCAAGGGATACGCAGTATTTT	CASSIGPQGARDTQYF
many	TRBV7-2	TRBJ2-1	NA	TGTGCCAGCAGCTTAGATGGGGCTAGTTCCGATGAGCAGTTCTTC	CASSLDGASSDEQFF
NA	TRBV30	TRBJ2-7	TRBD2	TGTGCCTGGAGTGTACGACTAGCGGGGGGACGGCCCTACGAGCAGTACTTC	CAWSVRLAGGRPYEQYF
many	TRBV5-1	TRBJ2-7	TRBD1	TGCGCCAGCAGCTCCCGGGGGACAGGAGGCAGGCGATACGAGCAGTACTTC	CASSSRGTGGRRYEQYF
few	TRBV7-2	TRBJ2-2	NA	TGTGCCAGCAGCTTTTTAGGGCAGGGAACCGGGGAGCTGTTTTTT	CASSFLGQGTGELFF
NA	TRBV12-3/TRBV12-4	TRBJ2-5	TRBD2	TGTGCCAGCAGTTCCCAGGCGGGGGGCTTAGAGACCCAGTACTTC	CASSSQAGGLETQYF
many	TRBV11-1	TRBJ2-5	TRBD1	TGTGCCAGCAGCTTAACAGGGGTTCAGGAGACCCAGTACTTC	CASSLTGVQETQYF
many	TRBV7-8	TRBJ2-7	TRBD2	TGTGCCAGCAGCGCAAGCGGACTAGCGGGGGCAGACGAGCAGTACTTC	CASSASGLAGADEQYF
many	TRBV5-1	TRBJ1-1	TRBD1	TGCGCCAGCAGCTTGGGACAGGGGGCGTTCGAAGCTTTCTTT	CASSLGQGAFEAFF
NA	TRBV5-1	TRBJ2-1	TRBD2	TGCGCCAGCAGCTTGCTAGCGGGGAGGGGGAATGAGCAGTTCTTC	CASSLLAGRGNEQFF
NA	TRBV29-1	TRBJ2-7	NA	TGCAGCGTTGGTATAGGGCTGTCCTACGAGCAGTACTTC	CSVGIGLSYEQYF
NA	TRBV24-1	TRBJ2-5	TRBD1	TGTGCCACCAGTGACCTCGGACAGGGGGCTTTGAGGGAGACCCAGTACTTC	CATSDLGQGALRETQYF
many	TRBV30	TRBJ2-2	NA	TGTGCCTGGAGTGGGAGCTACGGGGAGCTGTTTTTT	CAWSGSYGELFF
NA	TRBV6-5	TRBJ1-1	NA	TGTGCCAGCAGTTACTCGAGTCGGGGCACGGTCGCTGAAGCTTTCTTT	CASSYSSRGTVAEAFF
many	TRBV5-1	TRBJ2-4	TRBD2	TGCGCCAGCAGCACTACGGGGGAGGGGCTGAACATTCAGTACTTC	CASSTTGEGLNIQYF
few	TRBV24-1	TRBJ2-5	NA	TGTGCCACCAGTGAGCCTTGGGACCAAGAGACCCAGTACTTC	CATSEPWDQETQYF
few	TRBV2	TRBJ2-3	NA	TGTGCCAGCAGCAAGACAGACCCTTTCACAGATACGCAGTATTTT	CASSKTDPFTDTQYF
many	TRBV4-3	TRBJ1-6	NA	TGCGCCAGCAGCCAAGATCCGGGAATCTCCTATAATTCACCCCTCCACTTT	CASSQDPGISYNSPLHF
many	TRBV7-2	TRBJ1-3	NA	TGTGCCAGCAGCTCAGATGGGGGTGGTGGAAACACCATATATTTT	CASSSDGGGGNTIYF
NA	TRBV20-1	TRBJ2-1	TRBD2	TGCTCTAGCGGGGAAGTCGATGAGCAGTTCTTC	CSSGEVDEQFF
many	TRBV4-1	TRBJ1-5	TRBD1	TGCGCCAGCAGCCAAGATTTTGGGACAGATCAGCCCCAGCATTTT	CASSQDFGTDQPQHF
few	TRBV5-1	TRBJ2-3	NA	TGCGCCAGCAGCTTGGATCCAGCGGCAGATACGCAGTATTTT	CASSLDPAADTQYF
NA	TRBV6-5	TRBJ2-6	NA	TGTGCCAGCAGTTTTGGACTCCCTGGGGCCAACGTCCTGACTTTC	CASSFGLPGANVLTF
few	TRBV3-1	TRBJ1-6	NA	TGTGCCAGCAGCCGAAGCGGGGGAGATTCACCCCTCCACTTT	CASSRSGGDSPLHF
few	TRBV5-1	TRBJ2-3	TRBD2	TGCGCCAGCAGCGTTAGCGGGGGGGCCGGGACAGATACGCAGTATTTT	CASSVSGGAGTDTQYF
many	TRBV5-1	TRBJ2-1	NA	TGCGCCAGCAGCAAACTAGGCGGGAATGAGCAGTTCTTC	CASSKLGGNEQFF
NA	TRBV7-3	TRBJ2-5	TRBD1	TGTGCCAGCAGCTTAAGTGCTGGACAGGAGGAGACCCAGTACTTC	CASSLSAGQEETQYF
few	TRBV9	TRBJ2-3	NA	TGTGCCAGCAGCGTCTTAGATTTAGATACGCAGTATTTT	CASSVLDLDTQYF
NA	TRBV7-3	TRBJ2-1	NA	TGTGCCAGCAGCCCAAAGGGTTGGGGGGGGCCCTCTTTTGAGCAGTTCTTC	CASSPKGWGGPSFEQFF
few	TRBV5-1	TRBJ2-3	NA	TGCGCCAGCAGCCAGGGGGGACTAGCAGATACGCAGTATTTT	CASSQGGLADTQYF
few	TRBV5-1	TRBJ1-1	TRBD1	TGCGCCAGCAGCTGGAGGGGACAGGGCAACACTGAAGCTTTCTTT	CASSWRGQGNTEAFF
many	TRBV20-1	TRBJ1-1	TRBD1	TGCAGTGCTAGAGATCCCAGGAGGGGGCAAGACACTGAAGCTTTCTTT	CSARDPRRGQDTEAFF
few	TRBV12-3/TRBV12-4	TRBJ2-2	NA	TGTGCCAGCAGTTTGGAGTTTGGGTATGAAGCGGAGAACACCGGGGAGCTGTTTTTT	CASSLEFGYEAENTGELFF
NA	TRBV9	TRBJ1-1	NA	TGTGCCAGCAGCGTCGGGGGGGGGACGTCGGCTTTCTTT	CASSVGGGTSAFF
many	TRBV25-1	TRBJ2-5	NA	TGTGCCAGCAGTGGCCCTTTAGGCAGGCAAGAGACCCAGTACTTC	CASSGPLGRQETQYF
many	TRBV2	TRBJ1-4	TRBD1	TGTGCCAGCAGTGAAAAAACAGGGGGATACAGTGAAAAACTGTTTTTT	CASSEKTGGYSEKLFF
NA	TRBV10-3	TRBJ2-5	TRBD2	TGTGCCACCGGACTAGCGCTGGAGACCCAGTACTTC	CATGLALETQYF
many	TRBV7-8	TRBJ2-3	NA	TGTGCCAGCAGCCCGAAGAGGGGCACAGATACGCAGTATTTT	CASSPKRGTDTQYF
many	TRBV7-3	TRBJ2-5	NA	TGTGCCAGCAGCTTACTGCCCGGGGAGACCCAGTACTTC	CASSLLPGETQYF
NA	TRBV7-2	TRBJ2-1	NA	TGTGCCAGCAGCCGGGGGGCCAACTCCTACAATGAGCAGTTCTTC	CASSRGANSYNEQFF
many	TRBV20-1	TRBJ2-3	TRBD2	TGCAGTGCTTCTGTAGCGGGGAACACAGATACGCAGTATTTT	CSASVAGNTDTQYF
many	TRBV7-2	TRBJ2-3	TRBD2	TGTGCCAGCAGCATACGGGGGGGCCATGATACGCAGTATTTT	CASSIRGGHDTQYF
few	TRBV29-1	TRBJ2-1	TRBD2	TGCAGCGTTGAGGGACTAGCGGGGGGGCAAGAATATGAGCAGTTCTTC	CSVEGLAGGQEYEQFF
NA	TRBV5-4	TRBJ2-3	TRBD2	TGTGCCAGCAGCCACCCCCCCCTAGCGGGGGGGCAATATACGCAGTATTTT	CASSHPPLAGGQYTQYF
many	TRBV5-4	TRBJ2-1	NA	TGTGCCAGCAGCTTTGCCGGTTCTAATGAGCAGTTCTTC	CASSFAGSNEQFF
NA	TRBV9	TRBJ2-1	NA	TGTGCCAGCAGCCCCAACCACCTCCCCAATGAGCAGTTCTTC	CASSPNHLPNEQFF